This TCR beta chain was observed in a study of cytomegalovirus exposure and HLA in healthy donors. Vbeta (60) and Jbeta (13) primers were used in the PCR. Measured with immunoSEQ multiplex PCR; TCRdb has only the in-frame clones, and not every one. The sample includes 150,000 to 200,000 clones, approximately 85% of them seen just once. Per the germline V gene, CDR1 is ENHRY and CDR2 is SYGVKD. V shed 0 bases, J shed 4 bases, and the junction held 3 bases outside the gene matches. This CDR3 is built from 15 residues. At collection, donors were nominally healthy, but unrecorded immune exposures were probable.

This receptor was identified in a girl aged 5 to 17 in good health and CMV-seropositive. The sequencing input was PBMCs. V and J are TRBV10-3 and TRBJ2-3, with 8 nucleotides matching TRBD2. CDR3 bases: TGTGCCATCAGTGAGTCACGGGGGGGGTCAGATACGCAGTATTTT. It is translated as CAISESRGGSDTQYF.